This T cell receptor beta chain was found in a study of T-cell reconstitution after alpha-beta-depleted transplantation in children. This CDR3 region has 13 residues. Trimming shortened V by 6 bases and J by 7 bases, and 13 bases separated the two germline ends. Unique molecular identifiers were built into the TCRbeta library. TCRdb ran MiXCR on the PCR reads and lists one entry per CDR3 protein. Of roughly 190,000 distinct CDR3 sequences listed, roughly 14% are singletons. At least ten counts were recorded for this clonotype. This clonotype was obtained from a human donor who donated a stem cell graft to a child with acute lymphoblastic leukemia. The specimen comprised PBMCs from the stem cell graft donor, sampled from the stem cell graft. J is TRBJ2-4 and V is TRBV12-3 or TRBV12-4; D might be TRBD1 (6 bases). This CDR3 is CASSPGDRNIQYF. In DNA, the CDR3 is TGTGCCAGCAGCCCAGGGGACCGGAACATTCAGTACTTC.